Listed below are T cell receptor beta chains from one sample, sequenced in a study of T cell clonotyping in hematopoietic cell transplantation. Repertoires were generated with immunoSEQ multiplex PCR, while TCRdb's copy carries only in-frame clones and drops some. Here the sample spans 20,000 or so clones, roughly 90% being singletons. Here the sequenced sample was peripheral blood mononuclear cells, taken before stem cell transplant. Every receptor here comes from a man between 18 and 35 years old with biphenotypic leukemia. Some clones in this sample may be carry-over from other donors' samples. Each CDR3 is given without its conserved first and last residue.

TRBJ2-1 TRBV19 ASSIIWERNNEQF
TRBJ1-5 TRBV5-1 AKRQAWGQPQH
TRBJ1-1 TRBV7-6 ASSLVGLNTEAF
TRBJ2-7 TRBV19 ASSYDGETYEQY
TRBJ2-1 TRBV7-9 ASSFQRSSSYNEQF
TRBJ2-2 TRBV2 ASSVGETGELF
TRBJ1-2 TRBV12-5 ASGLGAGDISYGYT
TRBJ2-7 TRBV27 ASSLGSVGSYEQY
TRBJ2-3 TRBV30 AWSDPVQSTDTQY
TRBJ2-7 TRBV2 ASSDRAPEQY
TRBJ2-5 TRBV4-1 ASSQGRFEETQY
TRBJ1-1 TRBV4-1 ASSHRQDRVPVGTEAF
TRBJ1-5 TRBV4-1 ASSQDSGTYSNQPQH
TRBJ1-2 TRBV19 ASLRSDYGYT
TRBJ2-1 TRBV9 ASSVDRGGTSGSYNEQF
TRBJ2-7 TRBV5-1 ASSYLAGGSSYEQY
TRBJ1-1 TRBV10-2 ASSEWGNTEAF
TRBJ2-5 TRBV5-1 ASSSYVAGGQETQY
TRBJ1-1 TRBV5-6 ASSLTGPFLGTEAF
TRBJ1-1 TRBV4-1 ASSPLGLANTEAF
TRBJ1-5 TRBV10-2 ASLGQGAHQPQH
TRBJ2-3 TRBV30 AWSFYRPGGDTQY
TRBJ1-4 TRBV25-1 ASSGSTGGGEKLF
TRBJ1-4 TRBV6-5 ASSSEGGDNEKLF
TRBJ2-3 TRBV6-1 ASSEGASTDTQY
TRBJ2-3 TRBV11-2 ASSSVLREPDTQY